A single TCR beta chain is shown here with its context. Its antigen is not known. The record originates from a study of siplizumab effects on memory and regulatory T cells. Overall study results and limits: The study found that mappable alloreactive CD4+ clones averaged nearly 70% Treg-derived with siplizumab and roughly 27% in controls. Assignment of a naive or memory phenotype failed for roughly 75-96% of the proliferating CD4+ or CD8+ clones. For siplizumab cultures, the suppressive function of their proliferating Tregs was not confirmed.

V dropped 3 bases and J dropped 8 bases, with 14 bases sitting between them. There are 14 residues in the CDR3. CDR1 and CDR2 (germline): MNHEY, SMNVEV (reference sequence). Produced via immunoSEQ multiplex PCR; TCRdb's table is partial and in-frame only. The sample gives about 100,000 clones, around 94% of which show up once; approximately 1.5% is in the top ten. The sample comprised non-Treg CD4+ T cells sorted from blood. The TCR was taken from a human donor in good health. The rearrangement links TRBV27 to TRBJ2-1; no firm D call. The CDR3 nucleotides read TGTGCCAGCAGTTTGAATCGGCACGGGTATGAGCAGTTCTTC. Translating it yields CASSLNRHGYEQFF.